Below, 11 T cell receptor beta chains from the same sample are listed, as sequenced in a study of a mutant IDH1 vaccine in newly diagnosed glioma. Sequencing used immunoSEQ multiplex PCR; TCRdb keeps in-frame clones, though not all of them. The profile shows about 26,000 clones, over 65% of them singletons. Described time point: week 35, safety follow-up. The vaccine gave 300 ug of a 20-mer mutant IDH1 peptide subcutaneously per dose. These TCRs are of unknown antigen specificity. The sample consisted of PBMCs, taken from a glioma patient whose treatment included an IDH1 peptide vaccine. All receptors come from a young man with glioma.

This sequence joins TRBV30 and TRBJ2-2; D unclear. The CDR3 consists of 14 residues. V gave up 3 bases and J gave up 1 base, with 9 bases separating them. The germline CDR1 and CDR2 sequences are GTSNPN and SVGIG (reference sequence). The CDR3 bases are TGTGCCTGGAGATCAAGACGGAACACCGGGGAGCTGTTTTTT. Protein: CAWRSRRNTGELFF.

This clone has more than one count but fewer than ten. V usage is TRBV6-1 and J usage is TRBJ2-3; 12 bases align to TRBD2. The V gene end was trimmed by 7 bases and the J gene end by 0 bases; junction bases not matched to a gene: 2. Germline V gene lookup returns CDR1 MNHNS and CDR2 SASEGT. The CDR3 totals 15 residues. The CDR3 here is CASTGLAGSTDTQYF. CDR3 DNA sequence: TGTGCCAGCACTGGACTAGCGGGGAGCACAGATACGCAGTATTTT.

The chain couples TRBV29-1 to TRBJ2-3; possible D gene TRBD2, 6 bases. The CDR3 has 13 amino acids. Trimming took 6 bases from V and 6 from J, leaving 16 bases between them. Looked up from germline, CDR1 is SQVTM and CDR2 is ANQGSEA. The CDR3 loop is CSVAPGLGDTQYF. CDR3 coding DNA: TGCAGCGTCGCCCCGGGACTGGGGGATACGCAGTATTTT.

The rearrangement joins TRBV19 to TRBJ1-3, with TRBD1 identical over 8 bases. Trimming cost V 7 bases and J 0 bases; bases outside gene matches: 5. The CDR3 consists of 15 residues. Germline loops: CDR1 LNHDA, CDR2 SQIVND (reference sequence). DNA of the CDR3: TGTGCCAGTACCAAAGGGACAGGCTCTGGAAACACCATATATTTT. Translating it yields CASTKGTGSGNTIYF.

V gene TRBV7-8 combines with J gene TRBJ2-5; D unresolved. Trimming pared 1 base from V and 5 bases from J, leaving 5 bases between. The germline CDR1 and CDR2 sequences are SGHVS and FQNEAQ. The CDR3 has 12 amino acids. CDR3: CASSLDSETQYF. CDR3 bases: TGTGCCAGCAGCTTAGACTCCGAGACCCAGTACTTC. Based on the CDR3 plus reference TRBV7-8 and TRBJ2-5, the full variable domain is GAGVSQSPRYKVAKRGQDVALRCDPISGHVSLFWYQQALGQGPEFLTYFQNEAQLDKSGLPSDRFFAERPEGSVSTLKIQRTQQEDSAVYLCASSLDSETQYFGPGTRLLVL.

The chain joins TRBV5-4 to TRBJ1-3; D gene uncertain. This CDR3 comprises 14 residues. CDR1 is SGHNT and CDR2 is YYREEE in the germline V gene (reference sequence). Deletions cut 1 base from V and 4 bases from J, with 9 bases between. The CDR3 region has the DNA TGTGCCAGCAGCTTGACCCGGAACGGAAACACCATATATTTT. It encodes CASSLTRNGNTIYF.

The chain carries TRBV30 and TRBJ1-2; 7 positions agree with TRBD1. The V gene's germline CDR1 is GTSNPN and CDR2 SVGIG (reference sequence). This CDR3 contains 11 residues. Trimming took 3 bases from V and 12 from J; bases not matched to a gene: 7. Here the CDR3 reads CAWRHDRDHTF. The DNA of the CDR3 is TGTGCCTGGAGGCATGACAGGGATCACACCTTC.

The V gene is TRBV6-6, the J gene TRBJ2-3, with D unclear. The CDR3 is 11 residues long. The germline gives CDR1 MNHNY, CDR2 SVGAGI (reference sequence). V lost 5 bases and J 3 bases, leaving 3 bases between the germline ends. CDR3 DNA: TGTGCCAGCAGTGCTACAGATACGCAGTATTTT. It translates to CASSATDTQYF.

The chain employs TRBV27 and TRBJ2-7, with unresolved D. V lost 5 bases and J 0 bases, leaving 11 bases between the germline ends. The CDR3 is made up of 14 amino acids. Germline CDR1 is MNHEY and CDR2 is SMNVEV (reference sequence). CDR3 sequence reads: CASSPSLSSYEQYF. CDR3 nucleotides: TGTGCCAGCAGTCCCTCACTCAGCTCCTACGAGCAGTACTTC.

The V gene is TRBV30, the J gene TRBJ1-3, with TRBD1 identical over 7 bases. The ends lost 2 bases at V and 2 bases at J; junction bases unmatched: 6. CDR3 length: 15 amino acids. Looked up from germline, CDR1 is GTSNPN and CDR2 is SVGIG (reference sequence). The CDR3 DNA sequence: TGTGCCTGGAGTTTCCCGACAGGGACTGGAAACACCATATATTTT. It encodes CAWSFPTGTGNTIYF.

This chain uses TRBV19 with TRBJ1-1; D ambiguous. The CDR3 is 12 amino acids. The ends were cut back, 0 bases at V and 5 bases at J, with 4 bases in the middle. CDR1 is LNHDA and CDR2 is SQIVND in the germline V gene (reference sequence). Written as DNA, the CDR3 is TGTGCCAGTAGTATAGACCAGACTGAAGCTTTCTTT. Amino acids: CASSIDQTEAFF.